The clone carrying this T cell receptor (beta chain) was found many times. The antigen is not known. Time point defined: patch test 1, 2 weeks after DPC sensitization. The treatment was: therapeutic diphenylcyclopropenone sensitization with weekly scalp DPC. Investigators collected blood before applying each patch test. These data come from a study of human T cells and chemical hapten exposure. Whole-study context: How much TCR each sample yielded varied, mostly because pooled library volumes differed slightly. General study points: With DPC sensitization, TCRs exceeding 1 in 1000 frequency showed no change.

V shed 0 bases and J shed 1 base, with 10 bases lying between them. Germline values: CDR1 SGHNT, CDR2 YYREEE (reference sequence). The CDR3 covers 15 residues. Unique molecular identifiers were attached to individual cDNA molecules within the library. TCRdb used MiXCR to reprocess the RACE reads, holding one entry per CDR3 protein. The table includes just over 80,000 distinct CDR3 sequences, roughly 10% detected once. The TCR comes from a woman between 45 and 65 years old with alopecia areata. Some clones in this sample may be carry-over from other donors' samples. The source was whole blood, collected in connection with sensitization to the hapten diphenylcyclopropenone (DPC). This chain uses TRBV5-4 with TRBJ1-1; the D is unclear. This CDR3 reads CASSLGARGNTEAFF. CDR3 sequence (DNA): TGTGCCAGCAGCTTGGGGGCGCGGGGGAACACTGAAGCTTTCTTT.